The 17 T cell receptor beta chains listed next were all sequenced from one sample in a study of technical replicates of blood from a handful of donors. Here immunoSEQ multiplex PCR was the method, and the copy in TCRdb shows in-frame clones only, minus some. The sample records tens of thousands of clones, roughly 94% being singletons. The sequenced material came from T cells isolated from PBMCs. The receptors stem from a human donor in good health.

The rearrangement links TRBV5-1 to TRBJ2-1; TRBD1 agrees at 9 bases. Per the germline V gene, CDR1 is SGHRS and CDR2 is YFSETQ. Trimming took 4 bases from V and 7 from J; bases not matched to a gene: 6. The CDR3 runs to 14 residues. The CDR3 region is CASSPGTGRNEQFF. Written as DNA, the CDR3 is TGCGCCAGCAGCCCCGGGACAGGGAGGAATGAGCAGTTCTTC.

This clone was seen once. J is TRBJ2-2 and V is TRBV7-3; 12 positions agree with TRBD2. The CDR3 runs 16 residues. Unmatched junction bases numbered 4, after V lost 7 bases and J lost 1 base. CDR1 and CDR2 from the germline V gene are SGHTA and FQGTGA. As DNA, the CDR3 is TGTGCCAGCAAGACTAGCGGGGGACTGAACACCGGGGAGCTGTTTTTT. Its protein product is CASKTSGGLNTGELFF.

The chain is built from TRBV10-3 and TRBJ2-2; 8 bases fit TRBD1. V lost 6 bases to trimming and J lost 6 bases; unmatched junction nucleotides: 3. Germline CDR1 is ENHRY and CDR2 is SYGVKD. The CDR3 runs to 13 residues. The CDR3 region has the DNA TGTGCCATCAGACAGGGGGAGGCCGGGGAGCTGTTTTTT. This codes for CAIRQGEAGELFF.

V and J are TRBV5-4 and TRBJ1-1; TRBD1 matches at 12 bases. CDR1 is SGHNT, CDR2 YYREEE, per germline (reference sequence). The V and J ends lost 7 bases and 8 bases, in that order; junction bases with no gene match: 3. The CDR3 spans 12 residues. The CDR3 here is CASGGQGAEAFF. The DNA of the CDR3 is TGTGCCAGCGGGGGACAGGGGGCCGAAGCTTTCTTT.

The CDR3 nucleotides are TGTGCCAGCAGCGTAGCCGGGGGGAGGGGGCAAGAGACCCAGTACTTC. It codes for CASSVAGGRGQETQYF. The rearrangement joins TRBV9 to TRBJ2-5; a possible D gene is TRBD2 (7 bases). With 0 bases removed from V and 2 bases from J, the gap between germline ends came to 14 bases. CDR1 and CDR2 (germline): SGDLS, YYNGEE. The CDR3 is made up of 16 amino acids.

This sequence joins TRBV9 and TRBJ2-1; 7 bases are a match to TRBD2. The CDR3 has 17 residues. Germline values: CDR1 SGDLS, CDR2 YYNGEE. Unmatched junction bases numbered 7, after V lost 0 bases and J lost 1 base. The CDR3 DNA is TGTGCCAGCAGCGTAGGAAACGGGAGGCGATCCTACAATGAGCAGTTCTTC. The encoded protein is CASSVGNGRRSYNEQFF.

The chain is built from TRBV5-4 and TRBJ2-7, with 7 bases aligning to TRBD1. This CDR3 contains 14 residues. Germline V gene sequence: CDR1 SGHNT, CDR2 YYREEE (reference sequence). J was trimmed by 3 bases and V by 3 bases; bases with no gene match: 6. The CDR3 coding sequence is TGTGCCAGCAGCTCCCCGAGGACAGGCTACGAGCAGTACTTC. Translation: CASSSPRTGYEQYF.

This clone occurred once. CDR3 protein: CAISLTSGEETQYF. The CDR3 DNA is TGTGCCATCAGTTTGACTAGCGGGGAAGAGACCCAGTACTTC. This chain connects TRBV10-3 to TRBJ2-5; the match to TRBD2 covers 11 bases. The V and J ends lost 5 bases and 3 bases, in that order; junction bases with no gene match: 2. The CDR3 totals 14 residues. Germline CDR1 is ENHRY and CDR2 is SYGVKD.

The chain combines TRBV18 with TRBJ1-5; the D gene is possibly TRBD1 (6 bases). CDR3 length: 15 residues. CDR1 and CDR2 from the germline V gene are KGHSH and LQKENI. Trimming stripped 3 bases from V and 1 base from J, with 10 bases between. The CDR3 protein is CASSPTQGSNQPQHF. The DNA of the CDR3 is TGTGCCAGCTCACCGACGCAGGGGAGCAATCAGCCCCAGCATTTT.

V and J are TRBV10-1 and TRBJ2-1, with 7 bases that match TRBD2. Trimming cost V 4 bases and J 9 bases; bases outside gene matches: 0. Per the germline V gene, CDR1 is WNHNN and CDR2 is SYGVQD (reference sequence). The CDR3 spans 11 residues. The CDR3 is CASSAGGEQFF. CDR3 DNA: TGCGCCAGCAGTGCGGGGGGTGAGCAGTTCTTC.

This clone was seen a single time. The chain joins TRBV6-5 to TRBJ1-5; possible D gene TRBD1, 6 bases. Trimming cost V 5 bases and J 1 base, with 9 bases left between them. This CDR3 is 14 amino acids long. The germline V gene encodes CDR1 MNHEY and CDR2 SVGAGI. The CDR3 region has the DNA TGTGCCAGCAGTCCTGACAGGAGCAATCAGCCCCAGCATTTT. Translation gives CASSPDRSNQPQHF.

The V call is TRBV28, the J call TRBJ1-4, with TRBD1 identical over 8 bases. V was clipped by 8 bases and J by 6 bases; unmatched bases: 8. The CDR3 covers 14 residues. CDR1 and CDR2 from the germline V gene are MDHEN and SYDVKM. CDR3 protein: CASGTWTGYEKLFF. The DNA of the CDR3 is TGTGCCAGCGGTACGTGGACAGGGTATGAAAAACTGTTTTTT.

This rearrangement joins TRBV5-6 to TRBJ1-1, with a tentative D call TRBD1 (5 bases). CDR3 size: 15 residues. V lost 1 base and J lost 1, with 11 bases in between. Looked up from germline, CDR1 is SGHDT and CDR2 is YYEEEE. This chain's CDR3 is CASSLLGGENTEAFF. CDR3 nucleotides: TGTGCCAGCAGCTTGCTGGGGGGTGAGAACACTGAAGCTTTCTTT. The whole variable domain, filled in from reference TRBV5-6 and TRBJ1-1, reads DAGVTQSPTHLIKTRGQQVTLRCSPKSGHDTVSWYQQALGQGPQFIFQYYEEEERQRGNFPDRFSGHQFPNYSSELNVNALLLGDSALYLCASSLLGGENTEAFFGQGTRLTVV.

CDR3 sequence (DNA): TGTGCCAGTAGTACCCGAGATTACCAAGAGACCCAGTACTTC. This gives the protein CASSTRDYQETQYF. The rearrangement uses TRBV19 and TRBJ2-5; unclear D gene. The CDR3 has 14 residues. The germline CDR1 and CDR2 sequences are LNHDA and SQIVND (reference sequence). The germline V and J ends were trimmed by 4 bases and 0 bases, with 9 bases remaining between them.

The rearrangement uses TRBV11-2 and TRBJ1-3; D might be TRBD1 (6 bases). Germline V gene lookup returns CDR1 SGHAT and CDR2 FQNNGV. V was pared by 2 bases and J by 4 bases, with 15 bases between. The CDR3 is made up of 16 amino acids. The CDR3 coding sequence is TGTGCCAGCAGCTTAAGGGATAGGGGGAACGGAAACACCATATATTTT. Encoded protein: CASSLRDRGNGNTIYF. Full variable domain (outside the CDR3, taken from reference TRBV11-2 and TRBJ1-3): EAGVAQSPRYKIIEKRQSVAFWCNPISGHATLYWYQQILGQGPKLLIQFQNNGVVDDSQLPKDRFSAERLKGVDSTLKIQPAKLEDSAVYLCASSLRDRGNGNTIYFGEGSWLTVV.

The chain employs TRBV28 and TRBJ2-1; 11 nucleotides agree with TRBD2. The V segment lost 5 bases and the J segment 0 bases; nucleotides outside the gene matches: 6. The CDR3 totals 17 residues. Germline CDR1 MDHEN, CDR2 SYDVKM. CDR3 nucleotides: TGTGCCAGCAGTCTCCAAACTAGCGGGGGCTCCTACAATGAGCAGTTCTTC. It encodes CASSLQTSGGSYNEQFF.

This chain joins TRBV7-6 and TRBJ1-1; D is possibly TRBD1 (5 bases). Germline V gives CDR1 SGHVS, CDR2 FNYEAQ. Trimming removed 0 bases at V and 7 bases at J, with 24 bases between. This CDR3 spans 18 amino acids. The CDR3: CASSLAPAGWTGAVEAFF. The CDR3 bases are TGTGCCAGCAGCTTAGCGCCGGCAGGGTGGACGGGAGCTGTTGAAGCTTTCTTT.